These T cell receptor beta chains were read from a single sample in a study of shared clonotypes between healthy human individuals. Generated by immunoSEQ multiplex PCR, the TCRdb table keeps only in-frame clones and is missing some. In the table there are about 330,000 clones, approximately 79% of which are singletons. The sample taken for sequencing was memory CD4+ T cells sorted from blood. The receptors derive from a man younger than 40 in good health. CDR3s include the opening cysteine and the closing phenylalanine or tryptophan. Fields, in order: CDR3 DNA, CDR3 protein, D gene, clone size, V gene, CDR3 length, J gene. D genes are given only for firm matches. Rows give clone size only sometimes, using once, few, many, or a class for an expanded clone.

cdr3_nt: TGTGCCAGCTCACCGGGACAGGGTACCGAAGCTTTCTTT
cdr3_aa: CASSPGQGTEAFF
d_call: TRBD1
clone_size: -
v_call: TRBV18
cdr3_length: 13
j_call: TRBJ1-1

cdr3_nt: TGTGCCAGCAGCTTTGGCGGGGGCTCCTACGAGCAGTACTTC
cdr3_aa: CASSFGGGSYEQYF
d_call: TRBD2
clone_size: once
v_call: TRBV7-2
cdr3_length: 14
j_call: TRBJ2-7

cdr3_nt: TGTGCCAGTAGTAAAGGGCGCTTTAGCAATCAGCCCCAGCATTTT
cdr3_aa: CASSKGRFSNQPQHF
d_call: -
clone_size: -
v_call: TRBV19
cdr3_length: 15
j_call: TRBJ1-5

cdr3_nt: TGTGCCAGCAGCTTAGTGGGGTTCGGGGACGAGCAGTACTTC
cdr3_aa: CASSLVGFGDEQYF
d_call: -
clone_size: few
v_call: TRBV7-2
cdr3_length: 14
j_call: TRBJ2-7

cdr3_nt: TGCGCCAGCAGCGATCCCAGGACTAGCGGGAGAGACTCCTACAATGAGCAGTTCTTC
cdr3_aa: CASSDPRTSGRDSYNEQFF
d_call: TRBD2
clone_size: few
v_call: TRBV5-1
cdr3_length: 19
j_call: TRBJ2-1

cdr3_nt: TGTGCCAGCAGCTTGGGACAGGGCCAAGAGACCCAGTACTTC
cdr3_aa: CASSLGQGQETQYF
d_call: TRBD1
clone_size: -
v_call: TRBV11-3
cdr3_length: 14
j_call: TRBJ2-5

cdr3_nt: TGTGCCAGCAGCTTAGGGGAATCTAGCACAGATACGCAGTATTTT
cdr3_aa: CASSLGESSTDTQYF
d_call: -
clone_size: -
v_call: TRBV7-8
cdr3_length: 15
j_call: TRBJ2-3

cdr3_nt: TGTGCCAGCAGCGATAGCGGGAGGTTGGATACGCAGTATTTT
cdr3_aa: CASSDSGRLDTQYF
d_call: TRBD2
clone_size: -
v_call: TRBV7-2
cdr3_length: 14
j_call: TRBJ2-3

cdr3_nt: TGCGCCAGCAGCTGGGGGGGGGATTCCTACAATGAGCAGTTCTTC
cdr3_aa: CASSWGGDSYNEQFF
d_call: TRBD2
clone_size: -
v_call: TRBV4-1
cdr3_length: 15
j_call: TRBJ2-1

cdr3_nt: TGTGCCAGCAGCCCGAAGACAGGTGTGAACACTGAAGCTTTCTTT
cdr3_aa: CASSPKTGVNTEAFF
d_call: -
clone_size: many
v_call: TRBV7-2
cdr3_length: 15
j_call: TRBJ1-1

cdr3_nt: TGTGCCAGCGGCCGGCGAAATCAGCCCCAGCATTTT
cdr3_aa: CASGRRNQPQHF
d_call: -
clone_size: once
v_call: TRBV6-6
cdr3_length: 12
j_call: TRBJ1-5

cdr3_nt: TGTGCCAGCAGCCAAGAAATGTCCCGGTTAGATACGCAGTATTTT
cdr3_aa: CASSQEMSRLDTQYF
d_call: -
clone_size: -
v_call: TRBV14
cdr3_length: 15
j_call: TRBJ2-3

cdr3_nt: TGTGCCAGCAGCCTTGACAGGGCTGAGACCCAGTACTTC
cdr3_aa: CASSLDRAETQYF
d_call: TRBD1
clone_size: -
v_call: TRBV7-8
cdr3_length: 13
j_call: TRBJ2-5

cdr3_nt: TGTGCCAGCAGTGAGTGGGAAGGAACCGGGGAGCTGTTTTTT
cdr3_aa: CASSEWEGTGELFF
d_call: -
clone_size: -
v_call: TRBV2
cdr3_length: 14
j_call: TRBJ2-2

cdr3_nt: TGTGCCAGCACCATGGGACTAGCGGGAGGCAACCAAGAGACCCAGTACTTC
cdr3_aa: CASTMGLAGGNQETQYF
d_call: TRBD2
clone_size: many
v_call: TRBV2
cdr3_length: 17
j_call: TRBJ2-5

cdr3_nt: TGTGCCAGCACCCCCCGCGGGGGGCGGACTGAAGCTTTCTTT
cdr3_aa: CASTPRGGRTEAFF
d_call: -
clone_size: -
v_call: TRBV6-5
cdr3_length: 14
j_call: TRBJ1-1

cdr3_nt: TGTGCCAGCAGGACAGAGGGGGCCTACGAGCAGTACTTC
cdr3_aa: CASRTEGAYEQYF
d_call: -
clone_size: -
v_call: TRBV6-5
cdr3_length: 13
j_call: TRBJ2-7

cdr3_nt: TGTGCCAGCAGCTTAGGACAAATGGGCATTCAGTACTTC
cdr3_aa: CASSLGQMGIQYF
d_call: -
clone_size: few
v_call: TRBV11-3
cdr3_length: 13
j_call: TRBJ2-4

cdr3_nt: TGTGCCAGCAGCGTTAAAGGGGGTTTTAATGAAAAACTGTTTTTT
cdr3_aa: CASSVKGGFNEKLFF
d_call: -
clone_size: -
v_call: TRBV9
cdr3_length: 15
j_call: TRBJ1-4

cdr3_nt: TGTGCCAGCAGTCAGGTTGAAGTGGGAGAGGTTTTCGCCGGGGAGCTGTTTTTT
cdr3_aa: CASSQVEVGEVFAGELFF
d_call: -
clone_size: -
v_call: TRBV7-3
cdr3_length: 18
j_call: TRBJ2-2

cdr3_nt: TGTGCCAGCAGCACCTGGGACACTAGCGGGACCTACAATGAGCAGTTCTTC
cdr3_aa: CASSTWDTSGTYNEQFF
d_call: TRBD2
clone_size: -
v_call: TRBV9
cdr3_length: 17
j_call: TRBJ2-1

cdr3_nt: TGTGCCATCAGTCTCGCGGCCCAAGAGACCCAGTACTTC
cdr3_aa: CAISLAAQETQYF
d_call: -
clone_size: once
v_call: TRBV10-3
cdr3_length: 13
j_call: TRBJ2-5

cdr3_nt: TGCGCCAGCAGCTTGGATGGGGACGCAGATACGCAGTATTTT
cdr3_aa: CASSLDGDADTQYF
d_call: -
clone_size: -
v_call: TRBV5-1
cdr3_length: 14
j_call: TRBJ2-3

cdr3_nt: TGCGCCAGCAGCCAACAAGACAGGGCGCGGAGAAACTATGGCTACACCTTC
cdr3_aa: CASSQQDRARRNYGYTF
d_call: TRBD1
clone_size: -
v_call: TRBV4-1
cdr3_length: 17
j_call: TRBJ1-2

cdr3_nt: TGTGCCAGCAGGCCGGGGCGGGAGACGTACAATGAGCAGTTCTTC
cdr3_aa: CASRPGRETYNEQFF
d_call: TRBD2
clone_size: -
v_call: TRBV6-1
cdr3_length: 15
j_call: TRBJ2-1

cdr3_nt: TGTGCCAGCAGTTTTTCGGGGGAGGGCGAGCAGTACTTC
cdr3_aa: CASSFSGEGEQYF
d_call: TRBD2
clone_size: once
v_call: TRBV27
cdr3_length: 13
j_call: TRBJ2-7

cdr3_nt: TGTGCCACCAGCAGAGATAGACTTAGCGGGAGTGTCGCCTACGAGCAGTACTTC
cdr3_aa: CATSRDRLSGSVAYEQYF
d_call: TRBD2
clone_size: -
v_call: TRBV15
cdr3_length: 18
j_call: TRBJ2-7

cdr3_nt: TGCAGCGTTGAAGGGATACAGGGATGGGACACAGATACGCAGTATTTT
cdr3_aa: CSVEGIQGWDTDTQYF
d_call: -
clone_size: -
v_call: TRBV29-1
cdr3_length: 16
j_call: TRBJ2-3

cdr3_nt: TGCGCCAGCAGCCCGGGACTATTTGGGGGCAATGGCTACACCTTC
cdr3_aa: CASSPGLFGGNGYTF
d_call: -
clone_size: -
v_call: TRBV5-1
cdr3_length: 15
j_call: TRBJ1-2

cdr3_nt: TGCGCCAGCAGCTCCCAAGCGGGAGGGCAATCCTACGAGCAGTACTTC
cdr3_aa: CASSSQAGGQSYEQYF
d_call: TRBD2
clone_size: -
v_call: TRBV5-1
cdr3_length: 16
j_call: TRBJ2-7

cdr3_nt: TGTGCCAGCTCACCACCGTTAAGCCCAGGCGGGCAGTCCTACGAGCAGTACTTC
cdr3_aa: CASSPPLSPGGQSYEQYF
d_call: -
clone_size: few
v_call: TRBV18
cdr3_length: 18
j_call: TRBJ2-7

cdr3_nt: TGTGCCAGCAGCGTCGGACAGGTCAATGAGCAGTTCTTC
cdr3_aa: CASSVGQVNEQFF
d_call: TRBD1
clone_size: -
v_call: TRBV5-5
cdr3_length: 13
j_call: TRBJ2-1

cdr3_nt: TGCAGCACCTGGGACAGCATATCGAACACTGAAGCTTTCTTT
cdr3_aa: CSTWDSISNTEAFF
d_call: TRBD1
clone_size: many
v_call: TRBV29-1
cdr3_length: 14
j_call: TRBJ1-1

cdr3_nt: TGTGCCAGTAGGAGGAATAACTACGAGCAGTACTTC
cdr3_aa: CASRRNNYEQYF
d_call: -
clone_size: -
v_call: TRBV19
cdr3_length: 12
j_call: TRBJ2-7

cdr3_nt: TGCGCCAGCAGCCAAGACCTGATGACAGCCCCCTACGAGCAGTACTTC
cdr3_aa: CASSQDLMTAPYEQYF
d_call: -
clone_size: -
v_call: TRBV4-1
cdr3_length: 16
j_call: TRBJ2-7

cdr3_nt: TGTGCCAGCAATACCGGGACAGGGTATCAGCCCCAGCATTTT
cdr3_aa: CASNTGTGYQPQHF
d_call: TRBD1
clone_size: few
v_call: TRBV28
cdr3_length: 14
j_call: TRBJ1-5

cdr3_nt: TGTGCCAGCATTCCAAATAGACAGGTCCTCTCCCATACGCAGTATTTT
cdr3_aa: CASIPNRQVLSHTQYF
d_call: -
clone_size: many
v_call: TRBV27
cdr3_length: 16
j_call: TRBJ2-3

cdr3_nt: TGTGCCAGCAGTTCGATACTCCGGGACCGACCTAACACCGGGGAGCTGTTTTTT
cdr3_aa: CASSSILRDRPNTGELFF
d_call: -
clone_size: few
v_call: TRBV28
cdr3_length: 18
j_call: TRBJ2-2

cdr3_nt: TGTGCCAGCTCCCGGGGACAGTCGAGCTCTGGAAACACCATATATTTT
cdr3_aa: CASSRGQSSSGNTIYF
d_call: TRBD1
clone_size: -
v_call: TRBV18
cdr3_length: 16
j_call: TRBJ1-3

cdr3_nt: TGTGCCAGCAGGAAGACTAGTAACACCGGGGAGCTGTTTTTT
cdr3_aa: CASRKTSNTGELFF
d_call: -
clone_size: -
v_call: TRBV11-1
cdr3_length: 14
j_call: TRBJ2-2

cdr3_nt: TGTGCCAGCAGTTTCCGGACAGGGGGGGAGAGCATTCAGTACTTC
cdr3_aa: CASSFRTGGESIQYF
d_call: TRBD1
clone_size: -
v_call: TRBV2
cdr3_length: 15
j_call: TRBJ2-4

cdr3_nt: TGTGCCAGCAGTGCAATTGGACTAGCGGGAAACATTCAGTACTTC
cdr3_aa: CASSAIGLAGNIQYF
d_call: TRBD2
clone_size: -
v_call: TRBV28
cdr3_length: 15
j_call: TRBJ2-4

cdr3_nt: TGTGCCAGCAGCCCTACCCGGGGGGAGACCCAGTACTTC
cdr3_aa: CASSPTRGETQYF
d_call: -
clone_size: -
v_call: TRBV11-2
cdr3_length: 13
j_call: TRBJ2-5

cdr3_nt: TGTGCCAGCTCACCGGGTACGGGAGTTGAGGACAGGGACCGGTCCTACAATGAGCAGTTCTTC
cdr3_aa: CASSPGTGVEDRDRSYNEQFF
d_call: TRBD1
clone_size: -
v_call: TRBV18
cdr3_length: 21
j_call: TRBJ2-1